The 30 T cell receptor beta chains below all came from one sample that was sequenced in a study of T cells after posttransplantation cyclophosphamide (dated by TCRdb to about 2016). The method behind the library was the immunoSEQ multiplex PCR assay. The table comes from immuneACCESS by way of TCRdb, which keeps in-frame sequences with V and J called. Part of the clones is missing from these tables; in studies checked, under half for an unresolved V gene and the rest for unknown reasons. The table gives approximately 39,000 clones for this sample, with none occurring only once. Around 2.5% of the sample is held by the ten biggest clonotypes. Sequenced material: PBMCs. The receptors originated from a man aged 50-59 years in good health, CMV-negative, and a related stem cell transplant donor.

This clone was counted ten times or more. The CDR3 loop is CASSLFGYGYTF. DNA for the CDR3: TGTGCCAGCAGTTTATTCGGCTATGGCTACACCTTC. The chain carries TRBV7-3 and TRBJ1-2, with D uncertain. The CDR3 is 12 amino acids. In germline, CDR1 is SGHTA, CDR2 FQGTGA. The V gene lost 6 bases and the J gene lost 4 bases, with 9 bases spanning the gap.

This clone was observed at least ten times. V usage is TRBV9 and J usage is TRBJ2-2; possible D gene TRBD2, 5 bases. Between the trimmed V and J ends, which lost 4 bases and 5 bases, there was a span of 15 bases. CDR1 is SGDLS and CDR2 is YYNGEE in the germline V gene. The CDR3 covers 15 residues. The CDR3 DNA reads as TGTGCCAGCAGCCCTAGAGGGCAGATTACCGGGGAGCTGTTTTTT. Amino acids: CASSPRGQITGELFF.

Ten or more counts support this clone. The CDR3: CASSPRAGGEQYF. Here the CDR3 DNA reads TGTGCCAGCAGCCCCCGGGCCGGGGGGGAGCAGTACTTC. The V and J genes are TRBV5-6 and TRBJ2-7; 7 bases map to TRBD2. V dropped 4 bases and J dropped 7; count of bases not matched to a gene: 8. CDR1 is SGHDT, CDR2 YYEEEE, per germline. The CDR3 spans 13 residues.

This clone was seen many times. The CDR3 protein is CASSLVRGGTDTQYF. The CDR3 DNA follows: TGTGCCAGCAGCTTAGTCAGGGGAGGCACAGATACGCAGTATTTT. This chain links TRBV7-2 with TRBJ2-3, with D possibly TRBD1 on 6 matching bases. In germline, CDR1 is SGHTA, CDR2 FQGNSA. The CDR3 is made up of 15 amino acids. V was shortened by 1 base and J by 1 base, with 9 bases between the two germline ends.

In its sample, this clone was seen a few times. V is TRBV7-8 and J is TRBJ1-2, with D tentatively TRBD1 (6 bases). CDR3 length equals 15 residues. The V gene's germline CDR1 is SGHVS and CDR2 FQNEAQ. Trimming stripped 5 bases from V and 0 bases from J, with 13 bases between. The CDR3 here is CASSQETGANYGYTF. Here the CDR3 DNA reads TGTGCCAGCAGCCAGGAGACAGGAGCTAACTATGGCTACACCTTC.

This clone has at least ten counts. The chain joins TRBV6-1 to TRBJ2-2; D is possibly TRBD1 (6 bases). This CDR3 comprises 13 residues. Per the germline V gene, CDR1 is MNHNS and CDR2 is SASEGT. Trimming took 10 bases from V and 2 from J, leaving 11 bases between them. In DNA form, the CDR3 reads TGTGCCACAGACAGGTTTAACACCGGGGAGCTGTTTTTT. Protein sequence: CATDRFNTGELFF.

In this sample, this clone turned up many times. The rearrangement uses TRBV7-2 and TRBJ2-7; 9 positions agree with TRBD1. The junction had 4 bases not matched to a gene; V was cut back by 5 bases and J by 5 bases. CDR3 length: 13 amino acids. Germline loops: CDR1 SGHTA, CDR2 FQGNSA. The CDR3 spells CASSLRTGDEQYF. As DNA, the CDR3 is TGTGCCAGCAGCCTACGGACAGGGGACGAGCAGTACTTC.

This clone was picked up many times. The chain uses TRBV5-6 and TRBJ1-4, with TRBD1 matching 7 bases. This CDR3 is built from 14 residues. V gave up 4 bases and J gave up 4 bases; unmatched junction bases: 4. Germline CDR1 is SGHDT and CDR2 is YYEEEE. CDR3 bases: TGTGCCAGCAGCCTACAGGGGAATAATGAAAAACTGTTTTTT. Translation: CASSLQGNNEKLFF.

This clone has a count of ten or more. The chain carries TRBV9 and TRBJ1-4; possible D gene TRBD1, 5 bases. Germline CDR1 reads SGDLS; CDR2 reads YYNGEE. The V gene lost 7 bases and the J gene lost 8 bases, with 15 bases spanning the gap. The CDR3 covers 13 residues. CDR3 sequence reads: CASGRVGREKLFF. As DNA, the CDR3 is TGTGCCAGCGGCAGGGTAGGAAGGGAAAAACTGTTTTTT.

In this sample, this clone turned up many times. The genes are TRBV5-1 and TRBJ1-1; 8 bases match TRBD1. The CDR3 is 14 residues long. Germline V gives CDR1 SGHRS, CDR2 YFSETQ. V was pared by 0 bases and J by 3 bases, with 1 base of the junction left unmatched. CDR3 region: CASSLAGGHTEAFF. The CDR3 bases are TGCGCCAGCAGCTTGGCAGGGGGCCACACTGAAGCTTTCTTT.

There are many counts of this clone. The chain joins TRBV6-1 to TRBJ2-5, with D perhaps TRBD1 (6 bases). Trimming shortened V by 8 bases and J by 6 bases, and 19 bases separated the two germline ends. Germline lookup yields CDR1 MNHNS and CDR2 SASEGT. The CDR3 runs 14 residues. CDR3 bases: TGTGCCAGCTCCTACAACAGGGACGTCAAGACCCAGTACTTC. As protein: CASSYNRDVKTQYF.

In its sample, this clone was seen many times. DNA of the CDR3: TGTGCCAGCAGCTTGCAGGGCGGGAGCACTGAAGCTTTCTTT. As protein: CASSLQGGSTEAFF. The J gene is TRBJ1-1, the V gene TRBV7-9; a weak D match, TRBD1 (5 bases). The CDR3 covers 14 residues. Between the trimmed V and J ends, which lost 3 bases and 4 bases, there was a span of 12 bases. The germline V gene has CDR1 SEHNR and CDR2 FQNEAQ (reference sequence).

There are many counts of this clone. The chain couples TRBV27 to TRBJ2-7; TRBD2 agrees at 12 bases. The germline V gene has CDR1 MNHEY and CDR2 SMNVEV (reference sequence). V trimming: 3 bases; J trimming: 7 bases; junction bases outside the gene matches: 1. The CDR3 runs 13 residues. CDR3 in DNA: TGTGCCAGCAGTTTCCTAGCGGGAGGGGAGCAGTACTTC. This gives the protein CASSFLAGGEQYF.

Many counts were recorded for this clone. V usage is TRBV4-1 and J usage is TRBJ2-7, with 8 nucleotides matching TRBD1. The CDR3 sequence is 18 residues long. Losses at the gene ends were 1 base for V and 2 bases for J; bases not matched to a gene: 13. From germline, CDR1 is MGHRA and CDR2 YSYEKL. This CDR3 reads CASSQVYFVRTGTYEQYF. CDR3 sequence (DNA): TGCGCCAGCAGCCAAGTTTACTTCGTGAGGACAGGGACCTACGAGCAGTACTTC.

This clone has a count of ten or more. The chain uses TRBV7-3 and TRBJ1-1; D unresolved. From germline, CDR1 is SGHTA and CDR2 FQGTGA. Trimming took off 4 bases at V and 1 base at J, with 7 bases between the two ends. CDR3 length: 13 residues. CDR3 bases: TGTGCCAGCAGCTCCGGTGGGAACACTGAAGCTTTCTTT. As protein: CASSSGGNTEAFF.

This clone was observed at least ten times. This chain uses TRBV5-6 with TRBJ1-2; 7 bases map to TRBD1. The CDR3 spans 18 residues. Germline CDR1 SGHDT, CDR2 YYEEEE. V dropped 2 bases and J dropped 4; count of bases not matched to a gene: 17. For the CDR3, the DNA is TGTGCCAGCAGCTTCCCCCAAAACTCAAACAGGGGACTCTATGGCTACACCTTC. It specifies CASSFPQNSNRGLYGYTF.

This clone was detected many times. The V gene is TRBV4-1, the J gene TRBJ1-1; TRBD1 is a possible D gene (6 bases). With 4 bases removed from V and 4 bases from J, the gap between germline ends came to 13 bases. The CDR3 runs to 14 residues. Germline V gene lookup returns CDR1 MGHRA and CDR2 YSYEKL. Written as DNA, the CDR3 is TGCGCCAGCAGCCCCGGTGGGGGGGCCACTGAAGCTTTCTTT. Protein sequence: CASSPGGGATEAFF.

This clone occurred many times. The chain carries TRBV19 and TRBJ1-2; perhaps TRBD1 as D (5 bases). Trimming stripped 7 bases from V and 2 bases from J, with 14 bases between. Germline values: CDR1 LNHDA, CDR2 SQIVND (reference sequence). The CDR3 contains 14 residues. The CDR3 loop reads CASTIIAGNYGYTF. In nucleotides, the CDR3 is TGTGCCAGTACCATCATAGCAGGGAACTATGGCTACACCTTC.

The table lists this clone with many counts. The V and J genes are TRBV10-3 and TRBJ1-5; D not certain. The CDR3 runs to 12 residues. V lost 10 bases and J 1 base, leaving 8 bases between the germline ends. Germline V CDR1 and CDR2: ENHRY, SYGVKD. The CDR3 is CATQESNQPQHF. CDR3 sequence (DNA): TGTGCCACCCAGGAAAGCAATCAGCCCCAGCATTTT.

This clone was recorded at least ten times. V usage is TRBV16 and J usage is TRBJ2-1; TRBD2 aligns across 9 bases. Germline V lookup: CDR1 KGHSY, CDR2 FQNENV. V shed 2 bases and J 5 bases; nucleotides not matched to a gene: 13. CDR3 length: 18 residues. CDR3 in DNA: TGTGCCAGCAGCCAAAGGGTCATGGCGGGGGGGCCCCACAATGAGCAGTTCTTC. Its protein is CASSQRVMAGGPHNEQFF. The entire variable domain, with the rest obtained from reference TRBV16 and TRBJ2-1, is as follows: GEEVAQTPKHLVRGEGQKAKLYCAPIKGHSYVFWYQQVLKNEFKFLISFQNENVFDETGMPKERFSAKCLPNSPCSLEIQATKLEDSAVYFCASSQRVMAGGPHNEQFFGPGTRLTVL.

The table lists this clone with many counts. The gene calls are TRBV13 and TRBJ1-1; D is uncertain. Germline values: CDR1 PRHDT, CDR2 FYEKMQ (reference sequence). The CDR3 consists of 13 residues. Trimming pared 8 bases from V and 1 base from J, leaving 11 bases between. Written as DNA, the CDR3 is TGTGCCAGCCTAACGAGACAGAACACTGAAGCTTTCTTT. It translates to CASLTRQNTEAFF.

Many counts were recorded for this clone. The genes are TRBV15 and TRBJ1-2; D is perhaps TRBD1 (5 bases). CDR3 length: 13 amino acids. Germline V lookup: CDR1 LNHNV, CDR2 YYDKDF (reference sequence). V lost 0 bases to trimming and J lost 8 bases, with 10 bases between them. This CDR3 reads CATSRDQGRGYTF. DNA for the CDR3: TGTGCCACCAGCAGAGATCAGGGTAGAGGCTACACCTTC. The full variable domain, with the rest looked up from reference TRBV15 and TRBJ1-2, is DAMVIQNPRYQVTQFGKPVTLSCSQTLNHNVMYWYQQKSSQAPKLLFHYYDKDFNNEADTPDNFQSRRPNTSFCFLDIRSPGLGDTAMYLCATSRDQGRGYTFGSGTRLTVV.

This clone occurred many times. The gene calls are TRBV4-1 and TRBJ1-3, with D possibly matching TRBD1 (5 bases). The CDR3 is 15 amino acids. Looked up from germline, CDR1 is MGHRA and CDR2 is YSYEKL. The germline V and J ends were trimmed by 8 bases and 8 bases, with 22 bases remaining between them. The CDR3 region has the DNA TGCGCCAGCCGCTGGGGGGGGTCCGTAGACGACACCATATATTTT. The encoded protein is CASRWGGSVDDTIYF.

This clone has a count of ten or more. The chain couples TRBV9 to TRBJ1-2; 7 bases line up with TRBD1. CDR1 is SGDLS, CDR2 YYNGEE, per germline. Unmatched junction bases numbered 10, after V lost 3 bases and J lost 8 bases. This CDR3 comprises 14 residues. CDR3 DNA: TGTGCCAGCAGCGGAACGACAGGGAGTGGCGGCTACACCTTC. Translation gives CASSGTTGSGGYTF.

The gene calls are TRBV27 and TRBJ1-6; TRBD1 matches 10 bases. The CDR3 has 18 residues. The V segment lost 4 bases and the J segment 0 bases; nucleotides outside the gene matches: 6. Germline lookup yields CDR1 MNHEY and CDR2 SMNVEV (reference sequence). The CDR3 is CASSSGTGASSYNSPLHF. For the CDR3, the DNA is TGTGCCAGCAGTTCCGGGACAGGGGCCAGCTCCTATAATTCACCCCTCCACTTT.

This clone was detected a few times. The chain carries TRBV5-5 and TRBJ2-5; D is possibly TRBD2 (7 bases). Germline CDR1 reads SGHKS; CDR2 reads YYEKEE (reference sequence). CDR3 size: 15 residues. V was cut by 0 bases and J by 5 bases, with 14 bases left in between. DNA for the CDR3: TGTGCCAGCAGCTTGGCCGCGGGGGCGGGTGAGACCCAGTACTTC. Its translation: CASSLAAGAGETQYF.

This clone has at least ten counts. The rearrangement joins TRBV5-1 to TRBJ2-2; 7 nucleotides line up with TRBD2. Germline CDR1 reads SGHRS; CDR2 reads YFSETQ. V lost 3 bases, J lost 0 bases, and 2 bases stayed unmatched. The CDR3 is made up of 15 amino acids. The CDR3 DNA reads as TGCGCCAGCAGCTCAAGCGGGACGAACACCGGGGAGCTGTTTTTT. Protein product: CASSSSGTNTGELFF.

This clone was found many times. The genes are TRBV7-8 and TRBJ2-3, with a weak D call TRBD2 (7 bases). V lost 2 bases and J lost 2, with 23 bases in between. In germline, CDR1 is SGHVS, CDR2 FQNEAQ. The CDR3 loop spans 19 amino acids. The CDR3 bases are TGTGCCAGCAGCTTAAAGGGGGGTGGATTTAGCGGGTTCACAGATACGCAGTATTTT. It specifies CASSLKGGGFSGFTDTQYF.

This clone has at least ten counts. V is TRBV7-3 and J is TRBJ2-2; perhaps TRBD1 as D (6 bases). Trimming removed 6 bases from V and 4 bases from J, with 12 bases in between. The CDR3 loop spans 14 amino acids. The germline gives CDR1 SGHTA, CDR2 FQGTGA. CDR3 sequence reads: CASSKDRPTGELFF. As DNA, the CDR3 is TGTGCCAGCAGTAAGGACAGACCCACCGGGGAGCTGTTTTTT.

This clone has a count of ten or more. The chain couples TRBV7-9 to TRBJ1-5; D is uncertain. The germline CDR1 and CDR2 sequences are SEHNR and FQNEAQ (reference sequence). Trimming removed 5 bases at V and 6 bases at J, with 14 bases between. The CDR3 has 14 residues. The CDR3 is CASSGVVGFQPQHF. The CDR3 region has the DNA TGTGCCAGCAGCGGCGTAGTCGGGTTTCAGCCCCAGCATTTT.